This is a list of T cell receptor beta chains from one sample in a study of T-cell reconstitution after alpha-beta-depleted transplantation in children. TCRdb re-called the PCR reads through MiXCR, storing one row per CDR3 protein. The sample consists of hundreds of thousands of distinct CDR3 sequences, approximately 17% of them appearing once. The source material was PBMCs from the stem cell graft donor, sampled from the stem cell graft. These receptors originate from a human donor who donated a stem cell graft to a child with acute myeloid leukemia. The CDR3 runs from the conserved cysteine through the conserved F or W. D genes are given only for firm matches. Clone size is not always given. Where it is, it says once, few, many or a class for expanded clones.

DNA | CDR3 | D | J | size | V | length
TGTGCCAGCAGTTACTCGAAGGTCGGCTCCTACAATGAGCAGTTCTTC | CASSYSKVGSYNEQFF | - | TRBJ2-1 | - | TRBV6-5 | 16
TGTGCCAGCCCTGGATGGGGTTTGGTCAAAAACATTCAGTACTTC | CASPGWGLVKNIQYF | - | TRBJ2-4 | few | TRBV9 | 15
TGCAGTGCTAGAGATGGCCCCTTGGGAGCCTCCTTGGGGACTGAAGCTTTCTTT | CSARDGPLGASLGTEAFF | - | TRBJ1-1 | many | TRBV20-1 | 18
TGCAGCGTTGAGGGGAGGCCTGGGGGCTACACCTTC | CSVEGRPGGYTF | - | TRBJ1-2 | many | TRBV29-1 | 12
TGTGCCAGCCTACAAACCTACAATGAGCAGTTCTTC | CASLQTYNEQFF | - | TRBJ2-1 | - | TRBV6-2/TRBV6-3 | 12
TGTGCCACCAGCGAAAAGGGACATTCGTACTATGGCTACACCTTC | CATSEKGHSYYGYTF | - | TRBJ1-2 | many | TRBV24-1 | 15
TGTGCCAGCAGCTTAGCGAGCCCAGGACATAAGGGCTACACCTTC | CASSLASPGHKGYTF | - | TRBJ1-2 | few | TRBV7-9 | 15
TGTGCCAGCAGGGCAGGGGTCGGGGAACCGTTCTTC | CASRAGVGEPFF | - | TRBJ2-1 | - | TRBV28 | 12
TGTGCCAGCAGTCCAGCCGGGACAGGGGGTAGAGACATTCAGTACTTC | CASSPAGTGGRDIQYF | TRBD1 | TRBJ2-4 | - | TRBV12-3/TRBV12-4 | 16
TGTGCCAGCAGTTTGCACAGGGAATACAATGAGCAGTTCTTC | CASSLHREYNEQFF | - | TRBJ2-1 | - | TRBV12-3/TRBV12-4 | 14
TGCAGTGCTTTACCCCTAGACAGGGGTACTAACTATGGCTACACCTTC | CSALPLDRGTNYGYTF | TRBD1 | TRBJ1-2 | few | TRBV20-1 | 16
TGTGCCATCCAACCGGGGGGGGGGCCGACAGATACGCAGTATTTT | CAIQPGGGPTDTQYF | TRBD2 | TRBJ2-3 | - | TRBV10-3 | 15
TGTGCCAGCAGCGGACGGTACGAAGAGACCCAGTACTTC | CASSGRYEETQYF | - | TRBJ2-5 | - | TRBV21-1 | 13
TGTGCCAGGAGCCGGGGACAGGGGAACACTGAAGCTTTCTTT | CARSRGQGNTEAFF | - | TRBJ1-1 | - | TRBV26 | 14
TGTGCCAGCAGCTTAGATGGGACAGGGCTCTACGAGCAGTACTTC | CASSLDGTGLYEQYF | TRBD1 | TRBJ2-7 | many | TRBV7-2 | 15
TGCAGTGCCGAGACCGGGACAGGACTCTACGAGCAGTACTTC | CSAETGTGLYEQYF | TRBD1 | TRBJ2-7 | - | TRBV20-1 | 14
TGCGCCAGCAGCTTGGTAGCAGGGGGCACCGGGGAGCTGTTTTTT | CASSLVAGGTGELFF | TRBD1 | TRBJ2-2 | - | TRBV5-1 | 15
TGTGCCAGCACGAAGGGGGGAACGGATGGCTACACCTTC | CASTKGGTDGYTF | - | TRBJ1-2 | once | TRBV2 | 13
TGCGCCAGCAGCTTGGCGGGGTCCTATGGCTACACCTTC | CASSLAGSYGYTF | - | TRBJ1-2 | many | TRBV5-1 | 13
TGTGCCAGCAGCTCAGAGTACAATGAGCAGTTCTTC | CASSSEYNEQFF | - | TRBJ2-1 | many | TRBV7-8 | 12
TGTGCCATCAGTGGCGGGGGCTCCTACGAGCAGTACTTC | CAISGGGSYEQYF | TRBD2 | TRBJ2-7 | - | TRBV10-3 | 13
TGTGCCAGCAGTCGGAATCAGGGTCGGGGTGGACACAATGAGCAGTTCTTC | CASSRNQGRGGHNEQFF | - | TRBJ2-1 | - | TRBV28 | 17
TGTGCCTGGATGTGGTACAATGAGCAGTTCTTC | CAWMWYNEQFF | - | TRBJ2-1 | many | TRBV30 | 11
TGTGCCAGCAGTTTACAGGGCCTCATGGGAGCTGAAGCTTTCTTT | CASSLQGLMGAEAFF | - | TRBJ1-1 | - | TRBV12-3/TRBV12-4 | 15
TGCAGTGCTAGAGAAAGGGAAAGCAATCAGCCCCAGCATTTT | CSARERESNQPQHF | - | TRBJ1-5 | many | TRBV20-1 | 14
TGCAGCGTTGTGGACGGAACCAATCAGCCCCAGCATTTT | CSVVDGTNQPQHF | - | TRBJ1-5 | many | TRBV29-1 | 13
TGCAGTGCTAGAGATCGCCTAGCGGGGACCTACGAGCAGTACTTC | CSARDRLAGTYEQYF | TRBD2 | TRBJ2-7 | many | TRBV20-1 | 15
TGCAGTGCCGACGGGCCGAACACTGAAGCTTTCTTT | CSADGPNTEAFF | - | TRBJ1-1 | many | TRBV20-1 | 12
TGTGCCAGCAGTCGGGACGAGGACTACGAGCAGTACTTC | CASSRDEDYEQYF | - | TRBJ2-7 | few | TRBV7-2 | 13
TGCGCCAGCAGCTTGGCCTACAATGAGCAGTTCTTC | CASSLAYNEQFF | - | TRBJ2-1 | many | TRBV5-1 | 12
TGTGCCAGCAGTTTATGGGGGACAGGGCCTCATGAAGCTTTCTTT | CASSLWGTGPHEAFF | TRBD1 | TRBJ1-1 | medium-sized | TRBV12-3/TRBV12-4 | 15
TGTGCCAGCAGCCCAGGGTCCAGGGGAGATACGCAGTATTTT | CASSPGSRGDTQYF | - | TRBJ2-3 | - | TRBV7-9 | 14
TGCAGTGCTAGAGGAGGGGGAGAAAAACTGTTTTTT | CSARGGGEKLFF | - | TRBJ1-4 | many | TRBV20-1 | 12
TGCAGCGTTGAAGCCGGTGGTTATCAGCCCCAGCATTTT | CSVEAGGYQPQHF | - | TRBJ1-5 | many | TRBV29-1 | 13
TGTGCCAGCAGCTTAGGTGGGGAGTTAGCTAACTATGGCTACACCTTC | CASSLGGELANYGYTF | - | TRBJ1-2 | few | TRBV7-2 | 16
TGCGCCAGCAGCCCTCCGCTACGTAGCACTGAAGCTTTCTTT | CASSPPLRSTEAFF | - | TRBJ1-1 | - | TRBV4-1 | 14
TGCGCCAGCAGCTCGCAGAGGAACAGGGACAATGAGCAGTTCTTC | CASSSQRNRDNEQFF | - | TRBJ2-1 | - | TRBV5-1 | 15
TGTGCCACCAGCAGAGGCGGCCTTTTGAACACTGAAGCTTTCTTT | CATSRGGLLNTEAFF | - | TRBJ1-1 | - | TRBV15 | 15